This T cell receptor (beta chain) came from a study of T cells in Graves' hyperthyroidism and ophthalmopathy. There are many counts of this clonotype. The antigen is not known. Whole-study findings and limits: Ophthalmopathy onset followed model prediction by a median roughly six months. Most clonotypes expanded in thyroid above 0.001 were likewise present in blood. Stable hyperthyroidism was told apart from ophthalmopathy by a model built on 13 V-J features.

The CDR3 has 14 residues. V was shortened by 5 bases and J by 4 bases, with 9 bases between the two germline ends. From germline, CDR1 is SGHTA and CDR2 FQGNSA. Template material for amplifying TCR beta CDR3 regions consisted of RNA transcripts. A first-round RT-PCR of the TCR CDR3 used the HTBI primer set. Using its own MiXCR run on the multiplex PCR reads, TCRdb lists one record per CDR3 protein. This sample has 450,000 to 700,000 distinct CDR3 sequences, with roughly 50% found just once. The J gene is TRBJ2-6, the V gene TRBV7-2; tentative D call: TRBD1 (5 bases). This receptor was obtained from an adult woman with Graves' disease, either hyperthyroidism or ophthalmopathy (not recorded which). The sample consisted of peripheral blood or thyroid tissue (not recorded which). The CDR3 reads CASSLRQGANVLTF. CDR3 nucleotides: TGTGCCAGCAGCCTAAGACAGGGGGCCAACGTCCTGACTTTC.